One sample yielded the 22 T cell receptor beta chains listed below, sequenced in a study of beta chain features in type 1 diabetes. Expressed TCRB transcripts were sequenced because the isolated RNA had all been reverse transcribed beforehand. TCRdb keeps only in-frame clones here, not all; method: immunoSEQ multiplex PCR. The data contain tens of thousands of clones, about a third of them singletons. The specimen sequenced was stem cell memory CD4+ T cells from blood. The receptor source for this set is a woman aged 18-29 years in good health.

This clone turned up a few times. V gene TRBV6-5 combines with J gene TRBJ2-7, with 16 bases aligning to TRBD2. J was trimmed by 2 bases and V by 8 bases; bases with no gene match: 3. The CDR3 totals 15 residues. Germline V gene sequence: CDR1 MNHEY, CDR2 SVGAGI. CDR3 in amino acids: CASGTSGRAAYEQYF. The DNA of the CDR3 is TGTGCCAGCGGGACTAGCGGGAGGGCCGCCTACGAGCAGTACTTC.

This clone appeared a few times. The rearrangement uses TRBV11-3 and TRBJ1-1; D uncertain. Germline V lookup: CDR1 SGHNT, CDR2 YENEEA. The CDR3 consists of 11 residues. Trimming shortened V by 5 bases and J by 4 bases, and 5 bases separated the two germline ends. The CDR3 coding sequence is TGTGCCAGCAGCGTCGGCACTGAAGCTTTCTTT. This translates into CASSVGTEAFF.

CDR3 sequence reads: CASSRDRGSVEQYF. The CDR3 DNA reads as TGTGCCAGCAGTCGGGACAGGGGTTCGGTCGAGCAGTACTTC. This chain joins TRBV2 and TRBJ2-7; 10 bases match TRBD1. Losses at the gene ends were 5 bases for V and 6 bases for J; bases not matched to a gene: 7. Looked up from germline, CDR1 is SNHLY and CDR2 is FYNNEI. This CDR3 has 14 residues.

This clone has just a few counts. The chain links TRBV2 to TRBJ2-4; 7 nucleotides align to TRBD2. The CDR3 length is 15 residues. The germline V gene has CDR1 SNHLY and CDR2 FYNNEI. V trimming: 7 bases; J trimming: 6 bases; junction bases outside the gene matches: 12. The CDR3 reads CASTGREGRRNIQYF. The CDR3 bases are TGTGCCAGCACGGGAAGGGAGGGCCGTAGAAACATTCAGTACTTC.

This clone was observed many times. The CDR3 is CATSRVGSGAGATQYF. The CDR3 DNA follows: TGTGCCACCAGCAGAGTTGGTAGTGGAGCGGGCGCTACGCAGTATTTT. The chain employs TRBV15 and TRBJ2-3; D possibly corresponds to TRBD2 (6 bases). CDR1 is LNHNV and CDR2 is YYDKDF in the germline V gene (reference sequence). Trimming removed 1 base at V and 8 bases at J, with 19 bases between. The CDR3 extends over 16 amino acids. Based on the CDR3 plus reference TRBV15 and TRBJ2-3, the full variable domain is DAMVIQNPRYQVTQFGKPVTLSCSQTLNHNVMYWYQQKSSQAPKLLFHYYDKDFNNEADTPDNFQSRRPNTSFCFLDIRSPGLGDTAMYLCATSRVGSGAGATQYFGPGTRLTVL.

The rearrangement links TRBV18 to TRBJ1-2; D is ambiguous. Trimming cost V 2 bases and J 7 bases, with 20 bases left between them. The CDR3 extends over 16 amino acids. Germline V gives CDR1 KGHSH, CDR2 LQKENI. The chain's CDR3 is CASSPMMGERRSGYTF. The CDR3 nucleotides read TGTGCCAGCTCACCAATGATGGGCGAGAGGAGGTCTGGCTACACCTTC. Based on the CDR3 plus reference TRBV18 and TRBJ1-2, the full variable domain is NAGVMQNPRHLVRRRGQEARLRCSPMKGHSHVYWYRQLPEEGLKFMVYLQKENIIDESGMPKERFSAEFPKEGPSILRIQQVVRGDSAAYFCASSPMMGERRSGYTFGSGTRLTVV.

The chain links TRBV7-8 to TRBJ2-1; 10 bases are shared with TRBD2. This CDR3 is built from 18 residues. Germline V gene lookup returns CDR1 SGHVS and CDR2 FQNEAQ. The V and J ends lost 4 bases and 0 bases, in that order; junction bases with no gene match: 9. As DNA, the CDR3 is TGTGCCAGCAGCTCCTCCCTCGTAGCGGGAGGCTCCTACAATGAGCAGTTCTTC. Protein: CASSSSLVAGGSYNEQFF.

In this sample, this clone is medium-sized. The chain is built from TRBV7-2 and TRBJ2-7; 7 nucleotides agree with TRBD2. The length of the CDR3 is 15 residues. V was clipped by 1 base and J by 2 bases; unmatched bases: 5. Germline V CDR1 and CDR2: SGHTA, FQGNSA. CDR3 loop: CASSLVASGAYEQYF. CDR3 sequence (DNA): TGTGCCAGCAGCTTAGTGGCTAGCGGTGCCTACGAGCAGTACTTC. The full variable domain, rest sourced from reference TRBV7-2 and TRBJ2-7, is GAGVSQSPSNKVTEKGKDVELRCDPISGHTALYWYRQSLGQGLEFLIYFQGNSAPDKSGLPSDRFSAERTGGSVSTLTIQRTQQEDSAVYLCASSLVASGAYEQYFGPGTRLTVT.

The chain carries TRBV18 and TRBJ2-5; possibly TRBD1 for D (6 bases). The J call is uncertain, as TRBJ2-7 better fits the DNA end. This CDR3 contains 15 residues. Germline CDR1 and CDR2: KGHSH and LQKENI. The CDR3 DNA is TGTGCCAGCTCACCCAGGGGCAGGGAAGGGTACGAGCAGTACTTC. It translates to CASSPRGREGYEQYF.

V and J are TRBV7-2 and TRBJ2-5, with D maybe TRBD1 (5 bases). Trimming stripped 3 bases from V and 5 bases from J, with 13 bases between. The CDR3 contains 14 residues. The germline V gene has CDR1 SGHTA and CDR2 FQGNSA. The CDR3 region has the DNA TGTGCCAGCAGCTTTGTAGGGGTTCGGGAGACCCAGTACTTC. Translated, it gives CASSFVGVRETQYF.

This clone was detected only a few times. V and J are TRBV9 and TRBJ1-6; D is possibly TRBD1 (5 bases). Between the trimmed V and J ends, which lost 4 bases and 6 bases, there was a span of 17 bases. Germline V gene data show CDR1 as SGDLS and CDR2 as YYNGEE. The CDR3 is 16 residues long. The CDR3 region has the DNA TGTGCCAGCAGCACCGGACCGGGGAGGGGTAATTCACCCCTCCACTTT. Its translation: CASSTGPGRGNSPLHF.

This clone has just a few counts. The chain uses TRBV7-9 and TRBJ1-2; 8 bases line up with TRBD1. Germline trimming cut 5 bases from V and 3 bases from J; bases unmatched to any gene: 5. The CDR3 contains 14 residues. Germline V gives CDR1 SEHNR, CDR2 FQNEAQ (reference sequence). Here the CDR3 DNA reads TGTGCCAGCAGCCGACAGGGGACCGACTATGGCTACACCTTC. Translation: CASSRQGTDYGYTF.

J is TRBJ2-7 and V is TRBV7-2; maybe TRBD1 (5 bases). The CDR3 runs to 15 residues. The germline V gene encodes CDR1 SGHTA and CDR2 FQGNSA. V was trimmed by 1 base and J by 2 bases, leaving 12 bases between them. CDR3 DNA: TGTGCCAGCAGCTTAGTAACCAGCAGGGCCTACGAGCAGTACTTC. It specifies CASSLVTSRAYEQYF. Drawing the rest from reference TRBV7-2 and TRBJ2-7, the complete variable domain is GAGVSQSPSNKVTEKGKDVELRCDPISGHTALYWYRQSLGQGLEFLIYFQGNSAPDKSGLPSDRFSAERTGGSVSTLTIQRTQQEDSAVYLCASSLVTSRAYEQYFGPGTRLTVT.

The rearrangement joins TRBV6-1 to TRBJ2-7; 8 bases line up with TRBD2. From germline, CDR1 is MNHNS and CDR2 SASEGT. The V segment lost 5 bases and the J segment 0 bases; nucleotides outside the gene matches: 3. The CDR3 extends over 14 amino acids. Written as DNA, the CDR3 is TGTGCCAGCAGTCGGACTAGCAGCTCCTACGAGCAGTACTTC. It specifies CASSRTSSSYEQYF.

This clone was detected once. The chain uses TRBV11-2 and TRBJ2-1, with D hard to call. The CDR3 is 14 amino acids. Germline-derived CDR1 and CDR2 are SGHAT and FQNNGV. The ends were cut back, 5 bases at V and 3 bases at J, with 11 bases in the middle. CDR3 sequence: CASSPNADYNEQFF. Here the CDR3 DNA reads TGTGCCAGCAGCCCTAACGCCGACTACAATGAGCAGTTCTTC. Full variable domain (missing parts from reference TRBV11-2 and TRBJ2-1): EAGVAQSPRYKIIEKRQSVAFWCNPISGHATLYWYQQILGQGPKLLIQFQNNGVVDDSQLPKDRFSAERLKGVDSTLKIQPAKLEDSAVYLCASSPNADYNEQFFGPGTRLTVL.

CDR3 sequence: CASSFTGDSYNEQFF. CDR3 nucleotides: TGTGCCAGCAGCTTCACAGGGGACTCCTACAATGAGCAGTTCTTC. The rearrangement uses TRBV11-3 and TRBJ2-1, with 7 bases aligning to TRBD1. This CDR3 has 15 amino acids. V gave up 3 bases and J gave up 0 bases; unmatched junction bases: 2. Germline-derived CDR1 and CDR2 are SGHNT and YENEEA.

This clone was counted a few times. An end of the junction does not agree with germline; a read error may underlie this. J is TRBJ2-1 and V is TRBV7-7; D may be TRBD1 (5 bases). The CDR3 consists of 15 residues. Germline values: CDR1 SSHAT, CDR2 FNYEAQ (reference sequence). The CDR3 loop reads CASSLGMAGHNEQFF. The CDR3 DNA follows: TGTGCTAGCAGCTTAGGAATGGCAGGGCACAATGAGCAGTTCTTC.

This clone came up a few times. V and J are TRBV18 and TRBJ1-4; a possible D gene is TRBD1 (6 bases). The CDR3 runs 14 residues. The V gene lost 6 bases and the J gene lost 3 bases, with 11 bases spanning the gap. Germline-derived CDR1 and CDR2 are KGHSH and LQKENI. This CDR3 reads CASSQGTPNEKLFF. In DNA form, the CDR3 reads TGTGCCAGCTCCCAGGGGACGCCTAATGAAAAACTGTTTTTT.

V gene TRBV7-9 combines with J gene TRBJ2-7; 9 bases match TRBD1. The CDR3 is 16 residues long. Unmatched junction bases numbered 12, after V lost 4 bases and J lost 5 bases. In germline, CDR1 is SEHNR, CDR2 FQNEAQ (reference sequence). The CDR3 DNA is TGTGCCAGCAGCTCCCTCCGAGGGACAGGGATCCACGAGCAGTACTTC. Translation: CASSSLRGTGIHEQYF.

This sequence joins TRBV4-2 and TRBJ1-4; 7 bases fit TRBD1. V lost 0 bases to trimming and J lost 4 bases; unmatched junction nucleotides: 2. The V gene's germline CDR1 is LGHNA and CDR2 YNFKEQ. CDR3 length equals 15 residues. CDR3 DNA sequence: TGTGCCAGCAGCCAAGAGACAGGGATTAATGAAAAACTGTTTTTT. The encoded protein is CASSQETGINEKLFF.

The V and J genes are TRBV7-9 and TRBJ2-1; 10 bases are a match to TRBD2. V shed 7 bases and J 9 bases; nucleotides not matched to a gene: 6. The CDR3 has 13 amino acids. Germline V gene lookup returns CDR1 SEHNR and CDR2 FQNEAQ (reference sequence). The CDR3 loop is CASKTQREGEQFF. CDR3 DNA sequence: TGTGCCAGCAAGACCCAGCGGGAGGGTGAGCAGTTCTTC.

This chain connects TRBV7-2 to TRBJ2-7; D is perhaps TRBD2 (6 bases). Trimming took 6 bases from V and 2 from J, leaving 14 bases between them. Germline values: CDR1 SGHTA, CDR2 FQGNSA. The CDR3 length is 14 residues. CDR3 protein: CASRGGRIPYEQYF. CDR3 nucleotide sequence: TGTGCCAGCAGGGGGGGAAGGATCCCCTACGAGCAGTACTTC.